These T cell receptor beta chains were read from a single sample in a study of T-cell memory formation after mild COVID-19. TCRdb processed the 5' RACE reads anew with MiXCR; each CDR3 protein has one entry. The profile covers 120,000 to 150,000 distinct CDR3 sequences, with roughly 21% appearing a single time and approximately 2.4% taken by the ten largest. The sequenced sample was PBMCs or a T cell subset sorted from them (not recorded which). The receptors derive from an adult woman who had mild COVID-19 (a few samples of this study predate the infection). Cell type and time point are not known. Both conserved end residues are part of each CDR3. D genes are given only for firm matches. Expanded clones get a size class; other rows say once, few or many, or leave the size out.

>TRBD2|-|TRBJ2-3|TRBV20-1
TGCAGTGCTGGGACTAGCGGGACCACAGATACGCAGTATTTT
CSAGTSGTTDTQYF
>-|-|TRBJ1-2|TRBV7-2
TGTGCCAGCGGAACAGGGAACTATGGCTACACCTTC
CASGTGNYGYTF
>TRBD1|-|TRBJ2-7|TRBV20-1
TGCAGTGCTAGAGCTAAACGGACAGGTGGGGGCTACGAGCAGTACTTC
CSARAKRTGGGYEQYF
>TRBD2|few|TRBJ2-5|TRBV7-9
TGTGCCAGCAATTACGGACTAGCGGGGCGAGGGGAGACCCAGTACTTC
CASNYGLAGRGETQYF
>-|-|TRBJ1-1|TRBV20-1
TGCAGTGCCACTAGTGAGATCACTGAAGCTTTCTTT
CSATSEITEAFF
>-|-|TRBJ2-7|TRBV2
TGTGCCAGCAGTGGGACTATAGGACAGGTTTACGAGCAGTACTTC
CASSGTIGQVYEQYF
>TRBD2|many|TRBJ2-3|TRBV4-3
TGCGCCAGCAGCCAACCCGGGGGAGGGAGTACAGATACGCAGTATTTT
CASSQPGGGSTDTQYF
>-|many|TRBJ1-1|TRBV20-1
TGCAGTGCTAGTATCCCGGGGGACACTGAAGCTTTCTTT
CSASIPGDTEAFF
>TRBD2|few|TRBJ2-1|TRBV12-3/TRBV12-4
TGTGCCAGCAGTTTTTATAATCTCAGCGGGAGAAACTATGGGCAGTTCTTC
CASSFYNLSGRNYGQFF
>TRBD1|few|TRBJ2-1|TRBV5-6
TGTGCCAGCAGCTTGAGACCGGGACAGGGGGCTGATGAGCAGTTCTTC
CASSLRPGQGADEQFF
>TRBD1|few|TRBJ2-7|TRBV29-1
TGCAGCGTTACCGGGACAGGGGACTACGAGCAGTACTTC
CSVTGTGDYEQYF
>-|few|TRBJ1-2|TRBV19
TGTGCCAGTAGTATATCAGAAACCTATGGCTACACCTTC
CASSISETYGYTF
>TRBD2|-|TRBJ2-1|TRBV24-1
TGTGCCACCACTAGTGCGGGAGGGCCTAACAATGAGCAGTTCTTC
CATTSAGGPNNEQFF
>-|-|TRBJ1-1|TRBV5-1
TGCGCCAGCACCTCTGGCGGGGGCTACACTGAAGCTTTCTTT
CASTSGGGYTEAFF
>TRBD1|few|TRBJ1-2|TRBV12-3/TRBV12-4
TGTGCCAGCCACAGGGGGGGCTATGGCTACACCTTC
CASHRGGYGYTF